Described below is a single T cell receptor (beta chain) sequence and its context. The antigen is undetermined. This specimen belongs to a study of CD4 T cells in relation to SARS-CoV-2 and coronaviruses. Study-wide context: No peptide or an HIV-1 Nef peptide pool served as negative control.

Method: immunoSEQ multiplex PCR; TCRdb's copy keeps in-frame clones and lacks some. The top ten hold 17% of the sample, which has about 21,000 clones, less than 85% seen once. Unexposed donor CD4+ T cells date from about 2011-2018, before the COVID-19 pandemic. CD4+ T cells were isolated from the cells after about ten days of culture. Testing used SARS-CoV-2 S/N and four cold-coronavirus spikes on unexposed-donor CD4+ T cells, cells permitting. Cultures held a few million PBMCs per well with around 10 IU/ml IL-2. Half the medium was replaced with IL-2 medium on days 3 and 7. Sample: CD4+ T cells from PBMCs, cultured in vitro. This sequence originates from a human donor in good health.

CDR3 sequence reads: CATSTSGRNETQYF. Written as DNA, the CDR3 is TGTGCCACCAGTACTAGCGGGAGAAACGAGACCCAGTACTTC. The chain joins TRBV24-1 to TRBJ2-5; 11 bases fit TRBD2. In germline, CDR1 is KGHDR, CDR2 SFDVKD. This CDR3 spans 14 amino acids. The V and J ends lost 6 bases and 5 bases, in that order; junction bases with no gene match: 4.